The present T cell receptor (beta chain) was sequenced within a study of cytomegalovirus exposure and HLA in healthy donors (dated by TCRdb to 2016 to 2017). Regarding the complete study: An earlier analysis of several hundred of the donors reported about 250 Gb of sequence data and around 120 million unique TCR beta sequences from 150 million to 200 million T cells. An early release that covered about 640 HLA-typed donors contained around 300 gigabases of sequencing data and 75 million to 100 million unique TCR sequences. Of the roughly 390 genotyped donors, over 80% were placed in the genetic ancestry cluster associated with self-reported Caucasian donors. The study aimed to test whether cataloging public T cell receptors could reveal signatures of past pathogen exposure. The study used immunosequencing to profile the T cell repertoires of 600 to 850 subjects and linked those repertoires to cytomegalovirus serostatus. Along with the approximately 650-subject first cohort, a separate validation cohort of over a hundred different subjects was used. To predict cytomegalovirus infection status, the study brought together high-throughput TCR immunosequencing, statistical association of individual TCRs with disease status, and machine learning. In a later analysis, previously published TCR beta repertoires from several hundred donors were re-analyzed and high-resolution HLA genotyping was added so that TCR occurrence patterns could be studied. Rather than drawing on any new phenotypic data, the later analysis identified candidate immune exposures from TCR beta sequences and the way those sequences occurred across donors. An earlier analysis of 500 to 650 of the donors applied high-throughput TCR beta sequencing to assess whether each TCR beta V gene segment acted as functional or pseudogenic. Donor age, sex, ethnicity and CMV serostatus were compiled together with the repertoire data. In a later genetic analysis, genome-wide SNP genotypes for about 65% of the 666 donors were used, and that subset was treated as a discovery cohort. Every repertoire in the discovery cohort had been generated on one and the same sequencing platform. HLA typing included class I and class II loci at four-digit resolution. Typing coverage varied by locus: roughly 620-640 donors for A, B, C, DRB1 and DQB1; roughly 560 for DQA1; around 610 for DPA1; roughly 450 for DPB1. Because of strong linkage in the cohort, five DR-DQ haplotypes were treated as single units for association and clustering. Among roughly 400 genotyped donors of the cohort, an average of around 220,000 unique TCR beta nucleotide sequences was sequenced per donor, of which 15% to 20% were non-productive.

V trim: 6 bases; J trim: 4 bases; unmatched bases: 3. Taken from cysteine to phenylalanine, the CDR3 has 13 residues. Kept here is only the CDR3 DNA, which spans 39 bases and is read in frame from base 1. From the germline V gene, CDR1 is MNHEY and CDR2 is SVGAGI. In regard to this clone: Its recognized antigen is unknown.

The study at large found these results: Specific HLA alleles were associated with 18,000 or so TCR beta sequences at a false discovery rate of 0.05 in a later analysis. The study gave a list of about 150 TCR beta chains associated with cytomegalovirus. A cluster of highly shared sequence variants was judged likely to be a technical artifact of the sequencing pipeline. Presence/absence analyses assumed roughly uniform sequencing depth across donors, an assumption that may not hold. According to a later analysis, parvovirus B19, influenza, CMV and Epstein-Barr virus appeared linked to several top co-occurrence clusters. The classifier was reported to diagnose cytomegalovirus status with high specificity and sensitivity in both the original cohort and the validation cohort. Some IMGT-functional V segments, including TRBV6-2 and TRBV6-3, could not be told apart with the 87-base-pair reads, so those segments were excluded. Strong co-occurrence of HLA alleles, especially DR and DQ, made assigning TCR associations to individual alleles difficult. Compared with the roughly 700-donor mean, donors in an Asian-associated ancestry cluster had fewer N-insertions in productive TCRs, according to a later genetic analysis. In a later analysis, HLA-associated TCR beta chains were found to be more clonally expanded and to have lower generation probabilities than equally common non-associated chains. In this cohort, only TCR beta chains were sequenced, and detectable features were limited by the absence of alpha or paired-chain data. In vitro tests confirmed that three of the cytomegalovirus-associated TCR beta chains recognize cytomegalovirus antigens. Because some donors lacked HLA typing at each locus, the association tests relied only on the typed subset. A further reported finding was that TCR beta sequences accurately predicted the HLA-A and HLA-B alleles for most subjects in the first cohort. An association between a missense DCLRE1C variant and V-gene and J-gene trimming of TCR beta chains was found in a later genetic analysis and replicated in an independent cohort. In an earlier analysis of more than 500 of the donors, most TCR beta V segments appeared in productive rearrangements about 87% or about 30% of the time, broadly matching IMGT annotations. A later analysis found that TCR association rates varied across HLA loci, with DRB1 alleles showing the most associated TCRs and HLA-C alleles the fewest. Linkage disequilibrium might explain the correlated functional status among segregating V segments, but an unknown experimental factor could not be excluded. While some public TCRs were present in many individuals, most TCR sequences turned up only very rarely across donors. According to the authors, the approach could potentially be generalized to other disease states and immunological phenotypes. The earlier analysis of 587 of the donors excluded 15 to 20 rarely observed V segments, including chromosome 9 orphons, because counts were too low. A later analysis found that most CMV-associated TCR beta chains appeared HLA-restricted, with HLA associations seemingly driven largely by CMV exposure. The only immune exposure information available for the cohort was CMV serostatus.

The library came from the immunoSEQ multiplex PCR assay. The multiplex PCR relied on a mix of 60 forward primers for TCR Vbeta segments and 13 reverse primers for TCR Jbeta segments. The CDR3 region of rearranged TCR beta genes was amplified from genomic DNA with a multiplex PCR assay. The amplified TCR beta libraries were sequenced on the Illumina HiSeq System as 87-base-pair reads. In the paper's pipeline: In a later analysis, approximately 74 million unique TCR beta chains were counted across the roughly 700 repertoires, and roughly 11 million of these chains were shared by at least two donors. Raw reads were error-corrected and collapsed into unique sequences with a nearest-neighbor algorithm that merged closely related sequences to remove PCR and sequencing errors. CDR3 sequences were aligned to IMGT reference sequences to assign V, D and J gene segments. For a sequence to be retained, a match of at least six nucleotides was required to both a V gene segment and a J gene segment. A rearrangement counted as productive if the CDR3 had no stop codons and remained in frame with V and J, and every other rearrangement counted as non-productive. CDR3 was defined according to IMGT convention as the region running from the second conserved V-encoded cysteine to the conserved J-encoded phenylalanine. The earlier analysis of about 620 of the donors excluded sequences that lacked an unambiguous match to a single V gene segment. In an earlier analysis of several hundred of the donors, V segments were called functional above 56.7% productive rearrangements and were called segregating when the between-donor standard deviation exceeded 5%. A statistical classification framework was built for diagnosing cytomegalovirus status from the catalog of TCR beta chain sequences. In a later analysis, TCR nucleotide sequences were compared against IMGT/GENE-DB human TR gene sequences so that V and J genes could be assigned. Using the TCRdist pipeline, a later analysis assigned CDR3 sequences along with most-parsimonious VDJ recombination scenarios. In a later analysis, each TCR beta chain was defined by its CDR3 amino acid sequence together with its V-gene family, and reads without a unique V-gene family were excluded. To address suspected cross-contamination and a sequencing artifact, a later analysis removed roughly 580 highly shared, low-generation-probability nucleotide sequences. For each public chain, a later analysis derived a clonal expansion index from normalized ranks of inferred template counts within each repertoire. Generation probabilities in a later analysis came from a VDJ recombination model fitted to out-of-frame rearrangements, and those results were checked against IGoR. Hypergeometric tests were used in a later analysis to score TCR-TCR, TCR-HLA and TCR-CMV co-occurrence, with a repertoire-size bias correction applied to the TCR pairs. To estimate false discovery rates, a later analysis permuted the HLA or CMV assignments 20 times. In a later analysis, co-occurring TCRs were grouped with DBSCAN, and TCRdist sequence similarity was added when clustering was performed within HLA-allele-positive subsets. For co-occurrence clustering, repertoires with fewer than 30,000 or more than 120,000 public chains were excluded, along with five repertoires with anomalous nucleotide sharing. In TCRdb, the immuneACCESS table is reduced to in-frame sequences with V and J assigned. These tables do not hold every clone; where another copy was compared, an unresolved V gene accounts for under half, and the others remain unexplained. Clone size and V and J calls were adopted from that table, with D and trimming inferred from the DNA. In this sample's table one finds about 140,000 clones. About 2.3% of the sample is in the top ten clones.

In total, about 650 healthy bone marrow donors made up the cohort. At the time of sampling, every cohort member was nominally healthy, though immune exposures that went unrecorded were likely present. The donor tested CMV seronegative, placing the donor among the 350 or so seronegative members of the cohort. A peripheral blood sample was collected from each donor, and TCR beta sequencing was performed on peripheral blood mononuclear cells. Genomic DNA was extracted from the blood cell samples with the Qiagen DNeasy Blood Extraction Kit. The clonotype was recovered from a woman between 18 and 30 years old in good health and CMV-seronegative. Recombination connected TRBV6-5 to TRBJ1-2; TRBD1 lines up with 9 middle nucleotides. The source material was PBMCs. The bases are TGTGCCAGCAGGGGACAGGGTTCCTATGGCTACACCTTC. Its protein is CASRGQGSYGYTF.